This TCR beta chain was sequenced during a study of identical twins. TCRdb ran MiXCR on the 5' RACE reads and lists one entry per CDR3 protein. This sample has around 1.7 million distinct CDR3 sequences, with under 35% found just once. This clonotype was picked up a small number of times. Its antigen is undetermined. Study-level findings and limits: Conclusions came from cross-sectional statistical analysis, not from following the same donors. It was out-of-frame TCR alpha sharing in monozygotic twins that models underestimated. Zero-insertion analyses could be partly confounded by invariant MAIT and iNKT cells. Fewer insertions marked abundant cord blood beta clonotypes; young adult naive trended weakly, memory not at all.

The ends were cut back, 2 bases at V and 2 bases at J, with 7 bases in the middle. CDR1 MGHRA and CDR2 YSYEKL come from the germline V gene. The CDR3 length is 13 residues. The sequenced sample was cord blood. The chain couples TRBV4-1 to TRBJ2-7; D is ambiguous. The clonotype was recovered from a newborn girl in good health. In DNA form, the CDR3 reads TGCGCCAGCAGCCAAAGACCCACCTACGAGCAGTACTTC. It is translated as CASSQRPTYEQYF.